The clone carrying this T cell receptor beta chain was counted a single time. Data came from immunoSEQ multiplex PCR; TCRdb stores just in-frame clones and leaves some out. The profile shows hundreds of thousands of clones, over 75% of them singletons. The data were taken from a study of shared T cell receptors in the human thymus. The CDR3 has 16 residues. Germline values: CDR1 SQVTM, CDR2 ANQGSEA. J was trimmed by 8 bases and V by 3 bases; bases with no gene match: 18. The sample was also linked to a second study, of human thymus T cells. That source reports: Thymic tissue was derived from resections collected during corrective heart surgery. Reports from related research described highly overlapping thymic repertoires among unrelated individuals.

The chain is built from TRBV29-1 and TRBJ2-5; 7 positions agree with TRBD2. The sequence was collected from a boy younger than two with a congenital heart defect. Specimen: thymocytes. The CDR3 loop reads CSVDHGEGRSVETQYF. CDR3 sequence (DNA): TGCAGCGTTGACCACGGGGAGGGACGGAGCGTCGAAACCCAGTACTTC.